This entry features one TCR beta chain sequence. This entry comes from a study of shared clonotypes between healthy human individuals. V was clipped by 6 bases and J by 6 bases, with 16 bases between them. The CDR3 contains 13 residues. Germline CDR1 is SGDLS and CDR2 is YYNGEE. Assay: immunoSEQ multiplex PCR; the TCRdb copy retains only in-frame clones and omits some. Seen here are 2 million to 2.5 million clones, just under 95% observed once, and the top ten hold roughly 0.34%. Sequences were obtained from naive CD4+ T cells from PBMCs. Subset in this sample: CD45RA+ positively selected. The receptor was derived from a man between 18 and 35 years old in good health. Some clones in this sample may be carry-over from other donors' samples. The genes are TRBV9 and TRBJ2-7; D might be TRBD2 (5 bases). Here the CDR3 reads CASTPGLGGEQYF. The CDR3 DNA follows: TGTGCCAGCACCCCAGGCCTAGGAGGCGAGCAGTACTTC.